One and the same sample provided the 12 T cell receptor beta chains below, sequenced in a study of blood T cell repertoires in COVID-19 (dated by TCRdb to about 2020). To prepare the library, the immunoSEQ multiplex PCR assay was applied. TCRdb mirrors the immuneACCESS table, restricted to in-frame sequences. Some clones are absent from its copies; in checked studies, under half trace to an unresolved V gene, and the reason for the others is unknown. Recorded for this sample are over 150,000 clones; roughly 84% of them occurred a single time. About a tenth of the sample is held by the ten biggest clonotypes. Sequencing was done on a sample of peripheral blood. The origin of the receptors is a man between 65 and 79 years old with active or convalescent COVID-19.

V and J are TRBV5-1 and TRBJ2-2, with 10 bases matching TRBD1. CDR3 length equals 15 residues. V dropped 0 bases and J dropped 5; count of bases not matched to a gene: 1. Germline CDR1 and CDR2: SGHRS and YFSETQ. The CDR3 DNA is TGCGCCAGCAGCTTGGCGGGACAGGGGACCGGGGAGCTGTTTTTT. It specifies CASSLAGQGTGELFF.

The chain joins TRBV9 to TRBJ2-7; D uncertain. Germline V gene sequence: CDR1 SGDLS, CDR2 YYNGEE. Trimming took off 2 bases at V and 5 bases at J, with 14 bases between the two ends. The CDR3 covers 14 residues. DNA for the CDR3: TGTGCCAGCAGCGTTGGGCCAGTGGTCGACGAGCAGTACTTC. Translation: CASSVGPVVDEQYF.

The sample holds a few counts of this clone. The V call is TRBV5-1, the J call TRBJ1-2; D not certain. The germline gives CDR1 SGHRS, CDR2 YFSETQ. V was clipped by 1 base and J by 3 bases, with 10 bases between them. This CDR3 comprises 14 residues. CDR3 amino acids: CASSLKREDYGYTF. The CDR3, as DNA: TGCGCCAGCAGCTTGAAAAGGGAGGACTATGGCTACACCTTC.

As DNA, the CDR3 is TGCAGTGCTAGTAGGACCTCGGGGAATGAGCAGTTCTTC. It is translated as CSASRTSGNEQFF. The rearrangement joins TRBV20-1 to TRBJ2-1, with D maybe TRBD2 (5 bases). Germline V gene sequence: CDR1 DFQATT, CDR2 SNEGSKA (reference sequence). Trimming left V 3 bases short and J 7 bases short, with 13 bases between. The CDR3 runs to 13 residues.

To note about this clone: The same CDR3 also results from other DNA sequences found in this sample. The chain uses TRBV19 and TRBJ1-2, with 7 bases lining up with TRBD1. V shed 3 bases and J 3 bases; nucleotides not matched to a gene: 1. The CDR3 length is 13 residues. Germline CDR1 is LNHDA and CDR2 is SQIVND (reference sequence). CDR3 residues: CASSIDRDYGYTF. CDR3 nucleotides: TGTGCCAGTAGTATCGACAGGGACTATGGCTACACCTTC.

This chain uses TRBV7-2 with TRBJ2-1, with 7 bases matching TRBD2. CDR3 length: 16 amino acids. From germline, CDR1 is SGHTA and CDR2 FQGNSA. V lost 4 bases and J lost 0; bases outside the gene matches: 6. The DNA for the CDR3 is TGTGCCAGCAGCTCGCTTACGGGGGGCTCCTACAATGAGCAGTTCTTC. As protein: CASSSLTGGSYNEQFF.

The V call is TRBV6-6, the J call TRBJ2-1, with a possible D match to TRBD2 (6 bases). CDR1 is MNHNY, CDR2 SVGAGI, per germline (reference sequence). The ends were cut back, 8 bases at V and 9 bases at J, with 14 bases in the middle. The length of the CDR3 is 12 residues. The CDR3 coding sequence is TGTGCCAGCGGACAAACGACTAGTGAGCAGTTCTTC. Protein product: CASGQTTSEQFF.

The rearrangement links TRBV6-2 or TRBV6-3 to TRBJ2-7; D is uncertain. The CDR3 has 14 residues. The germline V gene encodes CDR1 MNHEY and CDR2 SVGEGT. V dropped 5 bases and J dropped 1 base, with 12 bases sitting between them. CDR3 amino acids: CASSPPYLSYEQYF. The DNA for the CDR3 is TGTGCCAGCAGTCCCCCATACTTATCCTACGAGCAGTACTTC.

The chain uses TRBV5-6 and TRBJ2-2, with 8 positions matching TRBD1. The J segment lost 1 base and the V segment lost 3 bases, leaving 5 bases of the junction unmatched. Germline CDR1 reads SGHDT; CDR2 reads YYEEEE. The length of the CDR3 is 16 residues. For the CDR3, the DNA is TGTGCCAGCAGCTCGGGACAGGCCCTGAACACCGGGGAGCTGTTTTTT. Translating gives CASSSGQALNTGELFF.

This chain connects TRBV30 to TRBJ1-1; D possibly corresponds to TRBD1 (5 bases). The CDR3 is 15 amino acids. V shed 1 base and J shed 8 bases, with 20 bases lying between them. The germline V gene has CDR1 GTSNPN and CDR2 SVGIG (reference sequence). The CDR3 here is CAWSALGGGGREAFF. The CDR3 DNA reads TGTGCCTGGAGTGCCCTGGGGGGGGGAGGTAGGGAAGCTTTCTTT.

The chain uses TRBV2 and TRBJ2-2; 13 bases align to TRBD2. The CDR3 extends over 16 amino acids. The V gene's germline CDR1 is SNHLY and CDR2 FYNNEI. The J segment lost 4 bases and the V segment lost 6 bases, leaving 5 bases of the junction unmatched. CDR3 residues: CASSGLAGAGTGELFF. The CDR3 coding sequence is TGTGCCAGCAGCGGACTAGCGGGGGCGGGCACCGGGGAGCTGTTTTTT.

This rearrangement joins TRBV30 to TRBJ1-2; D possibly corresponds to TRBD1 (6 bases). The CDR3 extends over 17 amino acids. V lost 1 base and J 8 bases, leaving 26 bases between the germline ends. Germline CDR1 GTSNPN, CDR2 SVGIG (reference sequence). CDR3 DNA: TGTGCCTGGAGTGCCCGTGGGACAACGGCAAGGAGACGGGGCTACACCTTC. Translation gives CAWSARGTTARRRGYTF.